Given below is one T cell receptor beta chain in context. The sample is drawn from a study of blood T cell repertoires in COVID-19. Looking at the study overall: The United States, Italy and Spain supplied acute and convalescent COVID-19 samples. The analysed material was cDNA or gDNA that came from T cells, B-cell-depleted T cells, or PBMCs.

Profiling relied on immunoSEQ multiplex PCR, and the TCRdb table lists in-frame clones only, not all of them. The profile covers 110,000 or so clones, with nearly 90% appearing a single time and 8% to 9% taken by the ten largest. Looked up from germline, CDR1 is LGHDT and CDR2 is YNNKEL (reference sequence). The CDR3 is made up of 13 amino acids. Trimming removed 1 base at V and 7 bases at J, with 8 bases between. This TCR came from a woman in her sixties or seventies who had recovered from COVID-19. The chain recombines TRBV3-1 (or the pseudogene TRBV3-2) with TRBJ1-3; D ambiguous. The sample taken for sequencing was peripheral blood. In DNA, the CDR3 is TGTGCCAGCAGCCAAGGGGCGGGGAACACCATATATTTT. Translation gives CASSQGAGNTIYF.